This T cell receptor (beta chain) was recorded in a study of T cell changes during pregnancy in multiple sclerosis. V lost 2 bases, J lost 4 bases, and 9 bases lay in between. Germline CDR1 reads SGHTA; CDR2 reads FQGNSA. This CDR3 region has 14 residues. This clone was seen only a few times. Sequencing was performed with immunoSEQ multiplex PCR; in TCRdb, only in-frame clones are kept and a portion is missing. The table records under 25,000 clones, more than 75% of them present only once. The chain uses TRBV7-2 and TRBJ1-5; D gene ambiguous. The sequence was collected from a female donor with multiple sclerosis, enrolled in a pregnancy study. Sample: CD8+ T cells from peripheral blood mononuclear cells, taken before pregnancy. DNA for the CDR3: TGTGCCAGCAGCTTATGGGCAGATAATCAGCCCCAGCATTTT. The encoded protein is CASSLWADNQPQHF.